This T cell receptor beta chain was obtained from a study of CXCR3-negative and CXCR3-positive naive CD8 T cells. The overall study: The dataset comprises 120 million to 150 million TRB reads in total, with about 1.5 +/- 0.3 million reads per library.

With respect to this clonotype: The target antigen is unknown.

Each TRB cDNA library was prepared by 5' RACE (with UMI labels). TCRdb reprocessed the 5' RACE reads, with one entry per CDR3 protein and no DNA. This sample lists tens of thousands of distinct CDR3 sequences; its ten largest clones have approximately 8%. The study's findings and limits: Memory cells diverged, while naive CXCR3-positive and CXCR3-negative cells had similar TRBV-TRBJ usage. Naive subsets showed comparable surface CD5, and TCR interaction strength was also inferred from TRB CDR3 physicochemistry. Freshly isolated PBMCs were used in most assays, given partial CXCR3 loss after freezing.

Germline CDR1 is SEHNR and CDR2 is FQNEAQ (reference sequence). The CDR3 covers 15 residues. This chain joins TRBV7-9 and TRBJ2-1; TCRdb indicates TRBD2, and absent DNA this call remains unverified. This sequence was found in a human donor in good health. Some clones in this sample may be carry-over from other donors' samples. The sequencing sample was made of memory CD8+ T cells from blood. The CDR3 spells CASSATSPGGNEQFF.